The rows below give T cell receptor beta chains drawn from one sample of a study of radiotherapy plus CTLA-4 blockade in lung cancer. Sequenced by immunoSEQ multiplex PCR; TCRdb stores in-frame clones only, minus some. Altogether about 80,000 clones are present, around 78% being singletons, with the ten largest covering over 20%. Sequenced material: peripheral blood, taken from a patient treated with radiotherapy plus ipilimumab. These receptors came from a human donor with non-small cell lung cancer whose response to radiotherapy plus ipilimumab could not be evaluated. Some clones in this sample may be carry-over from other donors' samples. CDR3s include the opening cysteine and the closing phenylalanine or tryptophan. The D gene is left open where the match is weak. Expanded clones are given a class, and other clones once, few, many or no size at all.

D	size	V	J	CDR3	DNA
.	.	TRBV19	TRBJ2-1	CASTPLDGGPYNEQFF	TGTGCCAGTACCCCGTTGGACGGGGGGCCTTACAATGAGCAGTTCTTC
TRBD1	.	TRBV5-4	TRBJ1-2	CASSSPGTGLGYGYTF	TGTGCCAGCAGCTCCCCAGGGACAGGGTTGGGCTATGGCTACACCTTC
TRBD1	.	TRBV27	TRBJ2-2	CASSRGQGANTGELFF	TGTGCCAGCAGCCGGGGACAGGGGGCGAACACCGGGGAGCTGTTTTTT
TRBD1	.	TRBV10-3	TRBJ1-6	CAFRTGENSPLHF	TGTGCCTTTCGGACAGGGGAAAATTCACCCCTCCACTTT
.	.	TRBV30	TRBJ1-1	CAWSVGAIMNTEAFF	TGTGCCTGGAGTGTCGGAGCTATCATGAACACTGAAGCTTTCTTT
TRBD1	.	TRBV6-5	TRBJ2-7	CASSPPGQGAGEQYF	TGTGCCAGCAGTCCGCCGGGACAGGGGGCGGGAGAGCAGTACTTC
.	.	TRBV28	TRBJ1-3	CASSNQGSVLGNTIYF	TGTGCCAGCAGTAACCAGGGGTCCGTATTAGGAAACACCATATATTTT
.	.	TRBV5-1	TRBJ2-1	CASSLTSALYNEQFF	TGCGCCAGCAGCTTAACTAGTGCCCTATACAATGAGCAGTTCTTC
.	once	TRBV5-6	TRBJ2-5	CASSLVVRGGGKTQYF	TGTGCCAGCAGCTTGGTTGTCAGGGGCGGAGGAAAGACCCAGTACTTC
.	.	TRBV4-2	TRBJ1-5	CASSQGGGSGVAQHF	TGTGCCAGCAGCCAAGGGGGGGGGTCCGGGGTGGCCCAGCATTTT
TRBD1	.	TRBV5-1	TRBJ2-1	CASSPTGATNEQFF	TGCGCCAGCAGCCCAACAGGGGCCACCAATGAGCAGTTCTTC
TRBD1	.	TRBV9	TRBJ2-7	CASSFGQGLGYEQYF	TGTGCCAGCAGCTTCGGACAGGGCCTAGGCTACGAGCAGTACTTC
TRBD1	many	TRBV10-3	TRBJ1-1	CAISKDRGEEAFF	TGTGCCATCAGTAAAGACAGGGGCGAAGAAGCTTTCTTT
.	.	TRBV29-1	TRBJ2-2	CSVEDLLGELFF	TGCAGCGTTGAAGATCTTCTGGGGGAGCTGTTTTTT
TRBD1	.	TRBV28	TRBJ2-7	CASSRDRGAGYEQYF	TGTGCCAGCAGTCGAGACAGGGGCGCCGGCTACGAGCAGTACTTC
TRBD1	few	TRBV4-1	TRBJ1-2	CASSQDVRTGGYGYTF	TGCGCCAGCAGCCAAGATGTTAGGACAGGGGGCTATGGCTACACCTTC
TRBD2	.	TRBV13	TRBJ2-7	CASSLEGGGGSYEQYF	TGTGCCAGCAGCTTAGAAGGCGGGGGGGGGTCCTACGAGCAGTACTTC
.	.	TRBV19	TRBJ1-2	CASRTHYYTF	TGTGCCAGTAGGACCCACTACTACACCTTC
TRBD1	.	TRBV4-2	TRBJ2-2	CASSRDRGNTGELFF	TGTGCCAGCAGCCGAGACAGGGGGAACACCGGGGAGCTGTTTTTT
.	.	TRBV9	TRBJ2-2	CASTTFNTGELFF	TGTGCCAGCACCACTTTCAACACCGGGGAGCTGTTTTTT
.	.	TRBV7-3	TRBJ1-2	CASSLDREGGYGYTF	TGTGCCAGCAGCTTAGATCGGGAGGGCGGCTATGGCTACACCTTC
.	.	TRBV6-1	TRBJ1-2	CASRGVRPVDYGYTF	TGTGCCAGCCGTGGAGTACGTCCCGTGGACTATGGCTACACCTTC
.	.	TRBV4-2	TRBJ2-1	CASSQMSGGLGDNEQFF	TGTGCCAGCAGCCAAATGTCGGGGGGCCTAGGCGACAATGAGCAGTTCTTC
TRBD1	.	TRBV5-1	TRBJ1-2	CASTESLGTGPYGYTF	TGCGCCAGCACCGAAAGTCTCGGGACAGGACCTTATGGCTACACCTTC
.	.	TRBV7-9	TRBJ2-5	CASSLGPRREETQYF	TGTGCCAGCAGCTTAGGACCGAGGAGGGAAGAGACCCAGTACTTC
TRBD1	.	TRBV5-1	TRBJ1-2	CASSLNGQVGYTF	TGCGCCAGCAGCCTAAACGGACAGGTGGGCTACACCTTC
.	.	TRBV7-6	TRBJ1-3	CASSSTELNTIYF	TGTGCCAGCAGCTCAACAGAATTAAACACCATATATTTT
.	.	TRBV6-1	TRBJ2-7	CASSVQATGSYEQYF	TGTGCCAGCAGTGTGCAGGCGACGGGGAGCTACGAGCAGTACTTC
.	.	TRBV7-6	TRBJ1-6	CASSLQGPYNSPLHF	TGTGCCAGCAGCTTACAGGGGCCCTATAATTCACCCCTCCACTTT